This T cell receptor (beta chain) was recovered during a study of T cell repertoires in cytomegalovirus infection. Trimming at V came to 1 base and at J to 1 base, leaving 3 bases not matched to a gene. CDR3 length equals 14 residues. Germline V gene lookup returns CDR1 GTSNPN and CDR2 SVGIG (reference sequence). Comments on this clonotype: Its antigen is currently unknown.

TCRdb recomputed calls from the reads with MiXCR, one row per CDR3 protein. This sample has about 330,000 distinct CDR3 sequences, with 34% found just once. The receptor's source is a human donor in good health (CMV status not recorded). Some clones in this sample may be carry-over from other donors' samples. This chain joins TRBV30 and TRBJ1-1; 7 positions match TRBD1. Source: cultured PBMCs, taken from culture after CMV antigen stimulation. The CDR3 DNA reads TGTGCCTGGAGTGCACAGGGGTGGAACACTGAAGCTTTCTTT. Translation gives CAWSAQGWNTEAFF.